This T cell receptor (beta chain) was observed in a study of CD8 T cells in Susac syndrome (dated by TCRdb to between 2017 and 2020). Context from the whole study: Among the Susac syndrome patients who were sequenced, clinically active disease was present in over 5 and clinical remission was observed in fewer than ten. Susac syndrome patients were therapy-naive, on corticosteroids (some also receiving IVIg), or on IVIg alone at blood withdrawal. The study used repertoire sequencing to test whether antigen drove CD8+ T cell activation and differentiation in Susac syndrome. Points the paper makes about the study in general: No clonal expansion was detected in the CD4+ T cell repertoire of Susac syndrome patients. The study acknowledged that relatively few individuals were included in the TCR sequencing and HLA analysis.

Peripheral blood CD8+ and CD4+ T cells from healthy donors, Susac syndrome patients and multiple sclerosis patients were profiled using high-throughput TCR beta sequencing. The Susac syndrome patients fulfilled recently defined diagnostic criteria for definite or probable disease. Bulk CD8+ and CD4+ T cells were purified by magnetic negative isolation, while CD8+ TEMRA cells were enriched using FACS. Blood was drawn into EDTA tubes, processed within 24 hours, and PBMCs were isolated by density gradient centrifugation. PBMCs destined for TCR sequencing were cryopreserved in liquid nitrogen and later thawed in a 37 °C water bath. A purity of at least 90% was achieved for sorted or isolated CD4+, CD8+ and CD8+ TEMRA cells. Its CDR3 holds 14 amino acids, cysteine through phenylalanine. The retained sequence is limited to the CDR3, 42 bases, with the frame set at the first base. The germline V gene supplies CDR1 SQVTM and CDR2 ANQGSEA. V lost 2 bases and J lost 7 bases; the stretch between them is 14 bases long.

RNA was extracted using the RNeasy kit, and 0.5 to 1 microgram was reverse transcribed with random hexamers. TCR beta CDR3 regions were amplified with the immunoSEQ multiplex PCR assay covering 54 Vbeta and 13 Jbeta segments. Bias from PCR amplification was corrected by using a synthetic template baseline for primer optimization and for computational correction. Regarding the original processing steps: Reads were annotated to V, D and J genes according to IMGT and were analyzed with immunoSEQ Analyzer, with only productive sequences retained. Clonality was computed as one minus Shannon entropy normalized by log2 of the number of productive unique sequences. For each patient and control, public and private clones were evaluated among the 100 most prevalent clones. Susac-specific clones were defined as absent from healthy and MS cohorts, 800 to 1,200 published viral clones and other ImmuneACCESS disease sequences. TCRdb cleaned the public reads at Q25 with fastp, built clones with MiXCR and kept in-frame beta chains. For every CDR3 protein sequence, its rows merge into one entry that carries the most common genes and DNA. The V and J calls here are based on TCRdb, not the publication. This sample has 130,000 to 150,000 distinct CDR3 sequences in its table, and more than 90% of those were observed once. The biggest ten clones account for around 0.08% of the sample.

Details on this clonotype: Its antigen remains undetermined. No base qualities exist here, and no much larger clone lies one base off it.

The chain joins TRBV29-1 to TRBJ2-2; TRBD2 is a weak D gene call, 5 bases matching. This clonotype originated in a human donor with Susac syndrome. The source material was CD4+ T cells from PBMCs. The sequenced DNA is TGCAGCGTTGAATATATATTGGGGAGCGGGGAGCTGTTTTTT. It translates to CSVEYILGSGELFF.